A single sample is the source of the 19 T cell receptor beta chains below, sequenced in a study of Ad26.COV2.S vaccination and SARS-CoV-2 variants. This sample's treatment: around 19 received Ad26.COV2.S at low or high dose, single or two shots; 5 received placebo; per-sample allocation not given. Sampling was performed 63 days after the first vaccine or placebo injection. Assay used: immunoSEQ multiplex PCR; TCRdb lists only in-frame clones, some missing. The sample records some 390,000 clones, around 85% being singletons. The starting material was peripheral blood, obtained in a trial of Ad26.COV2.S vaccine versus placebo. All receptors come from a person between 18 and 65 years old who received the Ad26.COV2.S COVID-19 vaccine or a placebo.

The chain uses TRBV28 and TRBJ2-7, with TRBD2 matching over 10 bases. V gave up 2 bases and J gave up 2 bases; unmatched junction bases: 9. The CDR3 runs to 17 residues. The germline V gene encodes CDR1 MDHEN and CDR2 SYDVKM. In DNA, the CDR3 is TGTGCCAGCAGTTTAGGCCTGACTAGCGGGCAACCCTACGAGCAGTACTTC. Its protein is CASSLGLTSGQPYEQYF.

The J gene is TRBJ2-7, the V gene TRBV6-6, with D perhaps matching TRBD2 (6 bases). This CDR3 is built from 14 residues. V was clipped by 0 bases and J by 3 bases, with 9 bases between them. The germline V gene encodes CDR1 MNHNY and CDR2 SVGAGI (reference sequence). CDR3 sequence reads: CASSYSEGLYEQYF. CDR3 in DNA: TGTGCCAGCAGTTACTCGGAGGGTCTCTACGAGCAGTACTTC.

On this clone: This may be a read error: a much more frequent sequence differs by one nucleotide. Distinct nucleotide sequences in the sample also encode this CDR3. The CDR3 DNA sequence: TGCGCCAGCAGCTTAGGGGACAGGGGCTACGAGCAGTACTTC. Translating gives CASSLGDRGYEQYF. The genes are TRBV5-1 and TRBJ2-7, with 10 positions matching TRBD1. The CDR3 length is 14 residues. Trimming cost V 2 bases and J 3 bases; bases outside gene matches: 2. Per the germline V gene, CDR1 is SGHRS and CDR2 is YFSETQ.

The chain joins TRBV7-8 to TRBJ1-1; D possibly corresponds to TRBD1 (6 bases). This CDR3 contains 17 residues. CDR1 is SGHVS, CDR2 FQNEAQ, per germline. V was trimmed by 5 bases and J by 0 bases, leaving 19 bases between them. The CDR3 sequence is CASSATGIAALNTEAFF. The CDR3 DNA reads as TGTGCCAGCAGCGCCACAGGGATAGCGGCCTTGAACACTGAAGCTTTCTTT.

This rearrangement joins TRBV11-2 to TRBJ1-1, with D unclear. CDR3 size: 12 residues. Germline V gene data show CDR1 as SGHAT and CDR2 as FQNNGV. Trimming removed 5 bases from V and 5 bases from J, with 9 bases in between. The CDR3 region is CASSPGGTEAFF. The CDR3 nucleotides read TGTGCCAGCAGCCCCGGTGGAACTGAAGCTTTCTTT.

The J gene is TRBJ1-6, the V gene TRBV6-1; D is uncertain. This CDR3 has 14 residues. CDR1 is MNHNS, CDR2 SASEGT, per germline. The ends were cut back, 1 base at V and 10 bases at J, with 11 bases in the middle. DNA of the CDR3: TGTGCCAGCAGTGAAGATGGTATTCTCTCACCCCTCCACTTT. The encoded protein is CASSEDGILSPLHF.

V usage is TRBV7-8 and J usage is TRBJ2-1; unclear D gene. Between the trimmed V and J ends, which lost 1 base and 8 bases, there was a span of 9 bases. This CDR3 has 13 amino acids. CDR1 is SGHVS, CDR2 FQNEAQ, per germline. This CDR3 reads CASSLVPLHEQFF. The CDR3 nucleotides are TGTGCCAGCAGCTTAGTCCCCTTACATGAGCAGTTCTTC.

This clone came up once. V gene TRBV7-8 combines with J gene TRBJ2-3; D is uncertain. V was pared by 2 bases and J by 2 bases, with 5 bases between. The CDR3 loop spans 13 amino acids. The germline CDR1 and CDR2 sequences are SGHVS and FQNEAQ. The CDR3, as DNA: TGTGCCAGCAGCTTACCGGACACAGATACGCAGTATTTT. This codes for CASSLPDTDTQYF. Using reference TRBV7-8 and TRBJ2-3 for the parts outside the CDR3, the full variable domain is GAGVSQSPRYKVAKRGQDVALRCDPISGHVSLFWYQQALGQGPEFLTYFQNEAQLDKSGLPSDRFFAERPEGSVSTLKIQRTQQEDSAVYLCASSLPDTDTQYFGPGTRLTVL.

This clone appeared a few times. This chain uses TRBV18 with TRBJ2-5, with D perhaps matching TRBD2 (7 bases). The V end lost 0 bases, the J end lost 4 bases, and 15 bases lay between the germline ends. The CDR3 is made up of 16 amino acids. The germline V gene has CDR1 KGHSH and CDR2 LQKENI. In DNA form, the CDR3 reads TGTGCCAGCTCACCACCGGTGGCGGGGGCGTCAGAGACCCAGTACTTC. This codes for CASSPPVAGASETQYF.

The rearrangement links TRBV11-2 to TRBJ2-3; D may be TRBD2 (6 bases). The V and J ends lost 3 bases and 6 bases respectively, with 16 bases between them. CDR3 length: 15 amino acids. In germline, CDR1 is SGHAT, CDR2 FQNNGV. The CDR3, as DNA: TGTGCCAGCAGCTTTTGGGACTCGCTAGGGGATACGCAGTATTTT. This translates into CASSFWDSLGDTQYF.

The rearrangement links TRBV9 to TRBJ2-1; 10 bases match TRBD2. Germline assignment: CDR1 SGDLS and CDR2 YYNGEE. The length of the CDR3 is 16 residues. After removal of 0 bases from V and 7 bases from J, the junction contained 7 bases not matched to a gene. CDR3 sequence: CASSVGSSGGGNEQFF. CDR3 bases: TGTGCCAGCAGCGTAGGATCTAGCGGGGGAGGGAATGAGCAGTTCTTC.

For the CDR3, the DNA is TGCGCCAGCTCCGGGACCACAGGGGGCTACGACACCGGGGAGCTGTTTTTT. As protein: CASSGTTGGYDTGELFF. The chain employs TRBV10-2 and TRBJ2-2; 9 nucleotides agree with TRBD1. The germline V gene has CDR1 WSHSY and CDR2 SAAADI. Trimming removed 8 bases from V and 3 bases from J; junction bases left unmatched: 13. The CDR3 contains 17 residues.

The chain is built from TRBV7-2 and TRBJ2-2, with D tentatively TRBD2 (7 bases). The CDR3 length is 17 residues. Germline V gene data show CDR1 as SGHTA and CDR2 as FQGNSA. Trimming took off 1 base at V and 5 bases at J, with 17 bases between the two ends. The CDR3 region has the DNA TGTGCCAGCAGCTTAGATGTGTCGGGGGGCCGGACCGGGGAGCTGTTTTTT. It yields the protein CASSLDVSGGRTGELFF.

The chain joins TRBV9 to TRBJ1-2; the D gene is possibly TRBD1 (6 bases). The CDR3 has 16 amino acids. Germline CDR1 SGDLS, CDR2 YYNGEE. Trimming left V 0 bases short and J 6 bases short, with 18 bases between. CDR3 in DNA: TGTGCCAGCAGCGTAGCAGAGGGGGAGGCTTTAAATGGCTACACCTTC. It translates to CASSVAEGEALNGYTF.

V and J are TRBV5-4 and TRBJ1-5; D remains ambiguous. V was clipped by 4 bases and J by 4 bases, with 9 bases between them. The germline CDR1 and CDR2 sequences are SGHNT and YYREEE (reference sequence). This CDR3 contains 13 residues. The CDR3 loop is CASSADINQPQHF. CDR3 DNA sequence: TGTGCCAGCAGCGCGGATATAAATCAGCCCCAGCATTTT.

This chain joins TRBV19 and TRBJ1-4; D is uncertain. In germline, CDR1 is LNHDA, CDR2 SQIVND (reference sequence). The CDR3 extends over 13 amino acids. Trimming took 3 bases from V and 7 from J, leaving 9 bases between them. CDR3 in amino acids: CASSMGYAEKLFF. The CDR3 nucleotides read TGTGCCAGTAGTATGGGATATGCTGAAAAACTGTTTTTT. Using reference TRBV19 and TRBJ1-4 for the parts outside the CDR3, the full variable domain is DGGITQSPKYLFRKEGQNVTLSCEQNLNHDAMYWYRQDPGQGLRLIYYSQIVNDFQKGDIAEGYSVSREKKESFPLTVTSAQKNPTAFYLCASSMGYAEKLFFGSGTQLSVL.

The V and J genes are TRBV5-6 and TRBJ2-5, with D tentatively TRBD1 (5 bases). CDR1 is SGHDT and CDR2 is YYEEEE in the germline V gene. The CDR3 loop spans 14 amino acids. V was clipped by 4 bases and J by 1 base, with 11 bases between them. The CDR3: CASSPWGLQETQYF. The DNA for the CDR3 is TGTGCCAGCAGCCCATGGGGCCTCCAAGAGACCCAGTACTTC.

This chain uses TRBV2 with TRBJ1-2, with TRBD1 matching 8 bases. Germline assignment: CDR1 SNHLY and CDR2 FYNNEI. The trim removed 6 bases at V and 8 bases at J, leaving 5 bases unmatched. This CDR3 has 12 residues. Here the CDR3 reads CASRQGARGYTF. The CDR3 DNA follows: TGTGCCAGCAGGCAGGGGGCTCGGGGCTACACCTTC.

This clone was seen once. This clone may be a read error of a much larger clone one base away. The rearrangement links TRBV3-1 (or the pseudogene TRBV3-2) to TRBJ1-1; TRBD1 matches 7 bases. V lost 3 bases and J lost 1; bases outside the gene matches: 2. CDR3 length: 14 residues. Germline-derived CDR1 and CDR2 are LGHDT and YNNKEL (reference sequence). CDR3: CASSQGTANTEAFF. CDR3 coding DNA: TGTGCCAGCAGCCAGGGGACAGCGAACACTGAAGCTTTCTTT.